This TCR beta chain comes out of a study of blood T cell repertoires in COVID-19. Authors' processing steps: Nucleated cell counts were estimated from reference gene primer amplification. Here immunoSEQ multiplex PCR was the method, and the copy in TCRdb shows in-frame clones only, minus some. V and J calls plus clone size are reproduced from that table; the DNA served to infer D and trimming. The profile shows 150,000 to 200,000 clones, 70% to 90% of them singletons. Sample: peripheral blood. The clonotype originates from an older woman with COVID-19, enrolled during active disease.

The CDR3 region has the DNA TGCGCCAGCAGCCAAGAATGGGGCCAACAGTACGCGAACACCGGGGAGCTGTTTTTT. Its protein is CASSQEWGQQYANTGELFF. The chain has TRBV4-3 and TRBJ2-2; D perhaps matches TRBD1 (5 bases). CDR3 length equals 19 residues. The ends were cut back, 0 bases at V and 0 bases at J, with 17 bases in the middle. CDR1 is LGHNA, CDR2 YSLEER, per germline.